Each of the 3 T cell receptor beta chains below was sequenced from the same sample in a study of beta chain features in type 1 diabetes. Study results and caveats: All four CD4+ subsets of Type 1 diabetes patients contained TCRB CDR3s that were moderately but significantly shorter.

TCRB transcripts that were expressed got sequenced, as all of the isolated RNA had been reverse transcribed. Repertoires were generated with immunoSEQ multiplex PCR, while TCRdb's copy carries only in-frame clones and drops some. This sample has around 240,000 clones, with 16% found just once. These receptors' antigens are unknown. Sequencing was carried out using naive CD4+ T cells from blood. Source of these receptors: a man aged 30-40 years with type 1 diabetes.

The V and J genes are TRBV28 and TRBJ2-7; D ambiguous. This CDR3 region has 12 residues. Trimming shortened V by 5 bases and J by 7 bases, and 12 bases separated the two germline ends. The germline gives CDR1 MDHEN, CDR2 SYDVKM. CDR3 sequence reads: CASSPSPGEQYF. CDR3 nucleotide sequence: TGTGCCAGCAGTCCCTCCCCTGGGGAGCAGTACTTC.

The chain links TRBV30 to TRBJ1-5, with D maybe TRBD1 (6 bases). V dropped 3 bases and J dropped 9 bases, with 15 bases sitting between them. The germline V gene has CDR1 GTSNPN and CDR2 SVGIG (reference sequence). The CDR3 loop spans 13 amino acids. The CDR3 nucleotides are TGTGCCTGGAGCGGGCAGGGGTCAATGCCCCAGCATTTT. Encoded protein: CAWSGQGSMPQHF.

The DNA of the CDR3 is TGTGCCAGCTCACCATCGGGCTCCCTGAACTATGGCTACACCTTC. Translated, it gives CASSPSGSLNYGYTF. V usage is TRBV18 and J usage is TRBJ1-2, with D uncertain. CDR3 length equals 15 residues. Trimming pared 2 bases from V and 2 bases from J, leaving 12 bases between. The germline gives CDR1 KGHSH, CDR2 LQKENI.